This record looks at one T cell receptor beta chain sequence and its context. This record comes from a study of CD8 T cells in Susac syndrome. The RNA input was 0.5 to 1 ug, and it was reverse transcribed with random hexamers. Each CDR3 protein is one row after TCRdb ran MiXCR on the immunoSEQ multiplex PCR reads. The table records over 150,000 distinct CDR3 sequences, roughly 96% of them present only once. V gave up 5 bases and J gave up 0 bases, with 14 bases separating them. In germline, CDR1 is DFQATT, CDR2 SNEGSKA (reference sequence). The CDR3 is made up of 14 amino acids. Sequencing was performed on CD4+ T cells from PBMCs. This sequence joins TRBV20-1 and TRBJ2-7, with D possibly matching TRBD1 (6 bases). The sequence was collected from a human donor with multiple sclerosis. The CDR3 region has the DNA TGCAGTGCTCCAGGGGAGTTGAGCTCCTACGAGCAGTACTTC. Amino acids: CSAPGELSSYEQYF.